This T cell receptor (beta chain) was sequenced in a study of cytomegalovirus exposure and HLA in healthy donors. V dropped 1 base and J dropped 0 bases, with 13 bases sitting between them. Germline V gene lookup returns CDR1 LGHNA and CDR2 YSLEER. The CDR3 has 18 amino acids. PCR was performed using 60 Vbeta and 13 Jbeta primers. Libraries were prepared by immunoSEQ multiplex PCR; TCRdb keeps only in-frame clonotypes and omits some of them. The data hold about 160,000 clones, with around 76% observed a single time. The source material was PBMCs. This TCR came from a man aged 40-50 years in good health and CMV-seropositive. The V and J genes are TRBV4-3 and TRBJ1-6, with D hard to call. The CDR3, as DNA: TGCGCCAGCAGCCAAGTGGGAGGGCTGAGCTCCTATAATTCACCCCTCCACTTT. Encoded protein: CASSQVGGLSSYNSPLHF.